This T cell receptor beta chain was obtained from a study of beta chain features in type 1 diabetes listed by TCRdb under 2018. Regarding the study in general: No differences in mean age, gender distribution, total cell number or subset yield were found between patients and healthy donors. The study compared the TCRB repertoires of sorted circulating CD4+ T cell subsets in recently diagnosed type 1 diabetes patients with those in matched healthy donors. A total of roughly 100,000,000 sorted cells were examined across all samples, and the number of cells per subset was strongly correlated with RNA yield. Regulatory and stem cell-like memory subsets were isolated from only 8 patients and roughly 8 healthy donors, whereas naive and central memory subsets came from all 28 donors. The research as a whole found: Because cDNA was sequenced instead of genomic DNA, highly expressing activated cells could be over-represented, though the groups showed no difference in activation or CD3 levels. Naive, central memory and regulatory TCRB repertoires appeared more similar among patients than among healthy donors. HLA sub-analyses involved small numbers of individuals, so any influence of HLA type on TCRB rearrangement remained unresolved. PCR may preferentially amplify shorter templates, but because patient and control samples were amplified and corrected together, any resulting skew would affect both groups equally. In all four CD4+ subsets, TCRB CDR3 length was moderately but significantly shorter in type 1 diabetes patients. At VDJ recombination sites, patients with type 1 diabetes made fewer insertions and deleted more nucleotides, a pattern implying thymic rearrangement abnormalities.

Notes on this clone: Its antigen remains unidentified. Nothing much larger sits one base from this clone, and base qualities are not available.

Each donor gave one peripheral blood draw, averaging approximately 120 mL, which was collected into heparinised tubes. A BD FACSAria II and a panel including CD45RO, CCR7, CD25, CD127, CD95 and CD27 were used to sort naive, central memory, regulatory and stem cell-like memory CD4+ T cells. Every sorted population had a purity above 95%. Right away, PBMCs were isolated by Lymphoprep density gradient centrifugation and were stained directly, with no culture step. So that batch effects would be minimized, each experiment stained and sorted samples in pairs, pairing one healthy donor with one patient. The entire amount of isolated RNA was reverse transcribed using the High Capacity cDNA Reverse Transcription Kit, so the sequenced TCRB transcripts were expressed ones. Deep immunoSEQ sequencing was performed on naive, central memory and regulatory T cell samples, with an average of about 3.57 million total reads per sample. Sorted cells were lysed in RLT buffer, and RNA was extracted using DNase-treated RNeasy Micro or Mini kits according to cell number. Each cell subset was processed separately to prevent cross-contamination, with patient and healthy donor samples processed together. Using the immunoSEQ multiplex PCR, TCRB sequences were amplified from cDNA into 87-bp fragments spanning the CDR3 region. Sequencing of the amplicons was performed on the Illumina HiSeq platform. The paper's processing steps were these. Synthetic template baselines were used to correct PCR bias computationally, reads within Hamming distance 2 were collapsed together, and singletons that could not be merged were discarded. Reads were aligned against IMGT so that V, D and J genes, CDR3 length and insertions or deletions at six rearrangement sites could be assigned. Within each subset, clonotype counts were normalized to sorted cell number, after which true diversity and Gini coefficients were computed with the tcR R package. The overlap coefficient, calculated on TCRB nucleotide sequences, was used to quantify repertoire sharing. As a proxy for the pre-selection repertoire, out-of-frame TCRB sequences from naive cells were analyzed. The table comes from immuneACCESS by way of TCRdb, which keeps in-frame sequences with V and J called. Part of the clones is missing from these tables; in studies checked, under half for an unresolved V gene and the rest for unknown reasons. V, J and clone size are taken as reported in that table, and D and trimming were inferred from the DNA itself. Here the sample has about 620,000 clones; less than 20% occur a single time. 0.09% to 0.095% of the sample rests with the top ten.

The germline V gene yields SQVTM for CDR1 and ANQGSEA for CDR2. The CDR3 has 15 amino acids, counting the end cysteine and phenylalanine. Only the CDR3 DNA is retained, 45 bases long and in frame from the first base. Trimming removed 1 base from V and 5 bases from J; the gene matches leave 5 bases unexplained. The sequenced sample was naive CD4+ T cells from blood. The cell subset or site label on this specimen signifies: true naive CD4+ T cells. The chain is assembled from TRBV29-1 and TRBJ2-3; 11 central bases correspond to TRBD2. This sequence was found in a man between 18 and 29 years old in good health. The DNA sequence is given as TGCAGCGTTGAAGTTAGCGGGGGGGCCCGAGATACGCAGTATTTT. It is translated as CSVEVSGGARDTQYF.